These T cell receptor beta chains were read from a single sample in a study of T cells expressing NK-cell markers. Each CDR3 protein gets one entry in TCRdb, which reprocessed the 5' RACE reads and gives no DNA. This table lists 150,000 to 180,000 distinct CDR3 sequences. Input material: blood T cells: a sorted CD56 or NKG2C T cell subset, CD4+ or CD8+ T cells, or bulk PBMC T cells (not recorded which). The receptors originated from a woman in her 50s in good health. CDR3s include the opening cysteine and the closing phenylalanine or tryptophan.

TRBJ1-1,TRBV27,CASSHGGLRGSMNTEAFF
TRBJ2-1,TRBV4-1,CASRPRDTYNEQFF
TRBJ2-5,TRBV5-6,CASSPGGHQTQYF
TRBJ1-1,TRBV4-2,CASSQPGANTEAFF
TRBJ2-2,TRBV7-2,CASSVRGMPNTGELFF
TRBJ1-1,TRBV27,CASRNLEGAGAFF
TRBJ2-1,TRBV12-3/TRBV12-4,CASSRGMGSVNEQFF
TRBJ2-1,TRBV29-1,CSVGQGAGNEQFF
TRBJ1-2,TRBV21-1,CVTRQDGGFNYGYTF
TRBJ2-3,TRBV11-2,CASSLDQAGGADTQYF
TRBJ1-1,TRBV29-1,CSVEPGGAAFF
TRBJ2-2,TRBV27,CASSLSMATGELFF
TRBJ2-3,TRBV6-5,CASREGHTQYF
TRBJ2-7,TRBV20-1,CSARVAGKNDYEQYF
TRBJ2-3,TRBV7-2,CASSPRLAGEIADTQYF
TRBJ1-5,TRBV19,CASSIGQNSNQPQHF
TRBJ2-7,TRBV23-1,CASSQWRVYEQYF
TRBJ2-7,TRBV7-2,CASSFGTGFFEQYF
TRBJ2-7,TRBV9,CASSVEDWDYEQYF
TRBJ2-1,TRBV7-2,CASSPPANEQFF
TRBJ2-5,TRBV25-1,CASSEGQGLGETQYF
TRBJ1-2,TRBV25-1,CASSGVYGYTF
TRBJ2-7,TRBV10-3,CAIARDLTYEQYF
TRBJ2-2,TRBV7-6,CASSLSGLAATTGELFF
TRBJ2-7,TRBV20-1,CSAIMAAGAYEQYF
TRBJ2-1,TRBV6-1,CASSLVGADRYNEQFF
TRBJ2-1,TRBV10-2,CASSRRWGSGNEQFF
TRBJ1-3,TRBV11-3,CASSQAAGKISGNTIYF
TRBJ2-1,TRBV20-1,CSARGYPSYNEQFF
TRBJ2-3,TRBV7-6,CASSFSSGYTDTQYF
TRBJ1-2,TRBV29-1,CSVRSRHRGTNYGYTF
TRBJ2-2,TRBV15,CATSRDMGTGELFF
TRBJ1-6,TRBV13,CASSQPSGSYNSPLHF
TRBJ2-1,TRBV6-5,CASSYAHTSGKGNEQFF
TRBJ2-1,TRBV11-2,CASSRRGGRGRFF
TRBJ1-2,TRBV7-3,CASSLTSGGPSYGYTF
TRBJ2-1,TRBV4-1,CASSQGARGRYYNEQFF
TRBJ2-5,TRBV6-2/TRBV6-3,CASSRGGEGWETQYF
TRBJ2-7,TRBV5-4,CASSGTSGLADYEQYF
TRBJ1-5,TRBV5-6,CASSFGGQGSNQPQHF
TRBJ1-1,TRBV4-1,CASSQKLDRGRTEAFF
TRBJ1-5,TRBV27,CASSLSQGRHQPQHF
TRBJ2-1,TRBV19,CASSITRGREGRIEQFF
TRBJ1-2,TRBV6-5,CASSYSTSASYTF
TRBJ2-7,TRBV13,CASSPGAISYEQYF
TRBJ2-5,TRBV24-1,CATSSPGKETQYF
TRBJ2-2,TRBV9,CASSVASGRVTGELFF
TRBJ2-1,TRBV5-1,CASIGTNLNEQFF
TRBJ1-1,TRBV6-5,CASRESTEAFF
TRBJ2-1,TRBV5-1,CASSLSTEQFF